The 19 T cell receptor beta chains in this list originate from one sample, sequenced in a study of blood T cell repertoires in COVID-19 (dated by TCRdb to 2020 to 2022). The protocol used for the library was the immunoSEQ multiplex PCR assay. In TCRdb, the immuneACCESS table is reduced to in-frame sequences with V and J assigned. These tables do not hold every clone; where another copy was compared, an unresolved V gene accounts for under half, and the others remain unexplained. A total of about 120,000 clones appear in this sample, about four fifths of them only once. In total, the top ten clones hold 4% to 5.5% of the sample. Sequenced sample: peripheral blood. The origin of the receptors is an older woman with acute or convalescent COVID-19.

V and J are TRBV24-1 and TRBJ1-5; D is unresolved. The CDR3 is 15 residues long. The germline CDR1 and CDR2 sequences are KGHDR and SFDVKD. V dropped 3 bases and J dropped 2 bases, with 10 bases sitting between them. DNA for the CDR3: TGTGCCACCAGTGATACTGGTAGTGGCAATCAGCCCCAGCATTTT. As protein: CATSDTGSGNQPQHF.

The chain is built from TRBV20-1 and TRBJ1-1; D uncertain. CDR3 length equals 11 residues. The V and J ends lost 6 bases and 10 bases respectively, with 15 bases between them. Looked up from germline, CDR1 is DFQATT and CDR2 is SNEGSKA (reference sequence). The CDR3 loop reads CSAPDAPGAFF. In DNA form, the CDR3 reads TGCAGTGCCCCAGATGCCCCGGGAGCTTTCTTT.

This clone has only one observation. The chain joins TRBV13 to TRBJ1-5; 11 nucleotides line up with TRBD1. The germline V gene has CDR1 PRHDT and CDR2 FYEKMQ (reference sequence). This CDR3 is built from 16 residues. J lost 4 bases, V lost 5 bases, and 7 bases had no gene match. The CDR3 loop is CASSTRTGGNNQPQHF. The CDR3 DNA is TGTGCCAGCAGCACGAGGACAGGGGGCAATAATCAGCCCCAGCATTTT.

This rearrangement joins TRBV2 to TRBJ1-2; D might be TRBD1 (6 bases). CDR3 length: 12 amino acids. Between the trimmed V and J ends, which lost 9 bases and 4 bases, there was a span of 12 bases. Germline loops: CDR1 SNHLY, CDR2 FYNNEI. The CDR3 loop is CASHRDRYGYTF. The CDR3 DNA reads TGTGCCAGTCACAGGGACCGCTATGGCTACACCTTC.

The chain couples TRBV19 to TRBJ2-1, with D possibly matching TRBD2 (5 bases). The V end lost 2 bases, the J end lost 5 bases, and 13 bases lay between the germline ends. The germline CDR1 and CDR2 sequences are LNHDA and SQIVND (reference sequence). This CDR3 has 15 amino acids. The DNA for the CDR3 is TGTGCCAGTAGTATACGGGGTCTAGAGCACAATGAGCAGTTCTTC. Translating it yields CASSIRGLEHNEQFF.

There are a few counts of this clone. The V and J genes are TRBV7-2 and TRBJ1-3; D ambiguous. V was clipped by 4 bases and J by 0 bases, with 10 bases between them. Germline-derived CDR1 and CDR2 are SGHTA and FQGNSA. This CDR3 is 15 amino acids long. The chain's CDR3 is CASSSRGSSGNTIYF. The DNA for the CDR3 is TGTGCCAGCAGCTCGCGCGGGAGCTCTGGAAACACCATATATTTT.

This clone was counted only a few times. In DNA, the CDR3 is TGCGCCAGCAGCCACTCGGGACAGTTCAATCAGCCCCAGCATTTT. Translation gives CASSHSGQFNQPQHF. The chain carries TRBV4-1 and TRBJ1-5; TRBD1 matches at 7 bases. Germline trimming cut 3 bases from V and 3 bases from J; bases unmatched to any gene: 5. The CDR3 covers 15 residues. Germline values: CDR1 MGHRA, CDR2 YSYEKL.

The chain joins TRBV2 to TRBJ1-1, with a tentative D call TRBD1 (5 bases). CDR3 length equals 13 residues. Germline V lookup: CDR1 SNHLY, CDR2 FYNNEI. V gave up 6 bases and J gave up 11 bases, with 19 bases separating them. The CDR3, as DNA: TGTGCCAGCAGAGGTGGGACTACCCTGGGGGCTTTCTTT. This gives the protein CASRGGTTLGAFF. Complete variable domain (other parts from reference TRBV2 and TRBJ1-1): EPEVTQTPSHQVTQMGQEVILRCVPISNHLYFYWYRQILGQKVEFLVSFYNNEISEKSEIFDDQFSVERPDGSNFTLKIRSTKLEDSAMYFCASRGGTTLGAFFGQGTRLTVV.

The rearrangement joins TRBV4-3 to TRBJ1-3, with D tentatively TRBD1 (6 bases). V lost 1 base to trimming and J lost 4 bases, with 14 bases between them. CDR3 length equals 16 residues. Per germline, CDR1 LGHNA and CDR2 YSLEER. The DNA for the CDR3 is TGCGCCAGCAGCCAAGGTCCTCAGGGGTCGGGAAACACCATATATTTT. It yields the protein CASSQGPQGSGNTIYF.

This chain links TRBV10-3 with TRBJ1-1, with TRBD1 identical over 8 bases. The V and J ends lost 6 bases and 3 bases, in that order; junction bases with no gene match: 6. Germline V gives CDR1 ENHRY, CDR2 SYGVKD. The CDR3 has 14 residues. The CDR3 coding sequence is TGTGCCATCAGAGAGACAGGGGAATACACTGAAGCTTTCTTT. This sequence encodes CAIRETGEYTEAFF.

V is TRBV11-2 and J is TRBJ2-2, with D tentatively TRBD1 (6 bases). Germline values: CDR1 SGHAT, CDR2 FQNNGV. V was pared by 5 bases and J by 2 bases, with 12 bases between. The CDR3 sequence is 15 residues long. The CDR3 reads CASSLLGQNTGELFF. The CDR3 DNA follows: TGTGCCAGCAGCCTTCTGGGACAAAACACCGGGGAGCTGTTTTTT.

The chain joins TRBV6-6 to TRBJ1-3, with D tentatively TRBD1 (6 bases). CDR3 length: 13 amino acids. Trimming took off 7 bases at V and 4 bases at J, with 11 bases between the two ends. Germline CDR1 reads MNHNY; CDR2 reads SVGAGI (reference sequence). CDR3 protein: CASIEGVGNTIYF. CDR3 coding DNA: TGTGCCAGCATAGAGGGGGTGGGAAACACCATATATTTT.

The chain is built from TRBV25-1 and TRBJ2-3; D unresolved. The CDR3 length is 15 residues. The germline gives CDR1 MGHDK, CDR2 SYGVNS. Trimming cost V 4 bases and J 3 bases, with 14 bases left between them. The CDR3 coding sequence is TGTGCCAGCAGTGGAGGCTCGGTTTGGACAGATACGCAGTATTTT. Translating it yields CASSGGSVWTDTQYF.

This chain uses TRBV6-1 with TRBJ1-2; 7 positions match TRBD1. The V gene's germline CDR1 is MNHNS and CDR2 SASEGT. The CDR3 has 14 amino acids. V shed 3 bases and J 3 bases; nucleotides not matched to a gene: 4. CDR3 sequence (DNA): TGTGCCAGCAGTGAGACAGGGCTTCACTATGGCTACACCTTC. Protein product: CASSETGLHYGYTF.

This clone was detected only a few times. The V and J genes are TRBV5-1 and TRBJ1-4, with 7 bases lining up with TRBD1. Per the germline V gene, CDR1 is SGHRS and CDR2 is YFSETQ. The length of the CDR3 is 16 residues. The V segment lost 3 bases and the J segment 4 bases; nucleotides outside the gene matches: 9. The CDR3 sequence: CASSSRGRRINEKLFF. The CDR3 region has the DNA TGCGCCAGCAGCTCTAGGGGGCGGAGAATTAATGAAAAACTGTTTTTT.

V is TRBV6-4 and J is TRBJ1-5, with unresolved D. This CDR3 has 14 residues. Trimming left V 2 bases short and J 0 bases short, with 5 bases between. Germline lookup yields CDR1 MRHNA and CDR2 SNTAGT. The CDR3 DNA reads TGTGCCAGCAGTGACAGCTATAGCAATCAGCCCCAGCATTTT. Protein product: CASSDSYSNQPQHF.

About this clone: No conserved phenylalanine or tryptophan ends this CDR3, so it is likely a read error. The DNA is left out, because the CDR3 cannot be placed on it with certainty; the CDR3 is given as TCRdb lists it. V is TRBV3-1 (or the pseudogene TRBV3-2) and J is TRBJ1-1. The germline V gene encodes CDR1 LGHDT and CDR2 YNNKEL (reference sequence). The CDR3 is 14 residues long, ends included. Here the CDR3 reads CASSQGREPQISSI.

This clone was seen just once. The V call is TRBV21-1, the J call TRBJ1-6; the table gives TRBD1 as D, unverified against the DNA. TRBV21-1 is designated a pseudogene. CDR3 size: 18 residues. The CDR3: CASSKERTDQTVISPLHF. The CDR3 region has the DNA TGTGCCAGCAGCAAAGAAAGAACGGACCAGACAGTTATTTCACCCCTCCACTTT.

Here the CDR3 DNA reads TGCAGCGCCTCGACTAGCGGGGGGGTTAGCTCCTACAATGAGCAGTTCTTC. It yields the protein CSASTSGGVSSYNEQFF. The V call is TRBV29-1, the J call TRBJ2-1, with 14 bases lining up with TRBD2. The CDR3 is 17 residues long. Germline V gives CDR1 SQVTM, CDR2 ANQGSEA. J gave up 0 bases and V 7 bases, and 8 bases lay outside the gene matches.